Listed here are 5 T cell receptor beta chains from one sample, sequenced in a study of CD8 T cells in ankylosing spondylitis. General study points: Ankylosing spondylitis blood seemed to carry a telltale TCR beta motif made of eight or nine highly homologous variants.

The antigens for these receptors are not known. One entry per CDR3 protein, called by TCRdb with MiXCR from the 5' RACE reads. In the table there are a few hundred thousand distinct CDR3 sequences, approximately 20% of which are singletons. The sequenced material came from blood, either unsorted or a sorted T cell fraction (not recorded which). The receptor set was obtained from a male donor with ankylosing spondylitis.

The rearrangement uses TRBV7-3 and TRBJ2-3; D not certain. Germline V CDR1 and CDR2: SGHTA, FQGTGA. The V end lost 3 bases, the J end lost 6 bases, and 10 bases lay between the germline ends. The CDR3 covers 13 residues. The CDR3: CASSFREGDTQYF. CDR3 DNA: TGTGCCAGCAGCTTTCGAGAAGGGGATACGCAGTATTTT.

V is TRBV28 and J is TRBJ1-2, with D possibly being TRBD1 (6 bases). Deletions cut 5 bases from V and 1 base from J, with 14 bases between. The CDR3 has 15 amino acids. From germline, CDR1 is MDHEN and CDR2 SYDVKM. The DNA of the CDR3 is TGTGCCAGCAGTCGGGACATAGCTTTTAACTATGGCTACACCTTC. This gives the protein CASSRDIAFNYGYTF.

The CDR3 reads CASGMTTTTGELFF. DNA for the CDR3: TGCGCCAGCGGCATGACAACGACCACCGGGGAGCTGTTTTTT. This sequence joins TRBV5-1 and TRBJ2-2; D gene uncertain. Germline CDR1 SGHRS, CDR2 YFSETQ. V gave up 7 bases and J gave up 4 bases, with 14 bases separating them. This CDR3 spans 14 amino acids. The full variable domain, its missing parts supplied by reference TRBV5-1 and TRBJ2-2, is KAGVTQTPRYLIKTRGQQVTLSCSPISGHRSVSWYQQTPGQGLQFLFEYFSETQRNKGNFPGRFSGRQFSNSRSEMNVSTLELGDSALYLCASGMTTTTGELFFGEGSRLTVL.

This clonotype was seen only a few times. The rearrangement links TRBV11-1 to TRBJ2-2; D remains unclear. The germline CDR1 and CDR2 sequences are SGHAT and FQDESV (reference sequence). V shed 4 bases and J shed 8 bases, with 11 bases lying between them. The CDR3 spans 13 residues. CDR3 in DNA: TGTGCCAGCAGCTCCGTTAGAGTTGGGGAGCTGTTTTTT. The encoded protein is CASSSVRVGELFF.

The chain joins TRBV20-1 to TRBJ2-5; the D gene is possibly TRBD2 (6 bases). The V end was cut by 3 bases, the J end by 5 bases, with 22 bases between. CDR1 is DFQATT, CDR2 SNEGSKA, per germline (reference sequence). The CDR3 is 16 residues long. CDR3 sequence reads: CSARGMRGIRVETQYF. CDR3 DNA sequence: TGCAGTGCTAGGGGCATGCGCGGGATTAGGGTCGAGACCCAGTACTTC.